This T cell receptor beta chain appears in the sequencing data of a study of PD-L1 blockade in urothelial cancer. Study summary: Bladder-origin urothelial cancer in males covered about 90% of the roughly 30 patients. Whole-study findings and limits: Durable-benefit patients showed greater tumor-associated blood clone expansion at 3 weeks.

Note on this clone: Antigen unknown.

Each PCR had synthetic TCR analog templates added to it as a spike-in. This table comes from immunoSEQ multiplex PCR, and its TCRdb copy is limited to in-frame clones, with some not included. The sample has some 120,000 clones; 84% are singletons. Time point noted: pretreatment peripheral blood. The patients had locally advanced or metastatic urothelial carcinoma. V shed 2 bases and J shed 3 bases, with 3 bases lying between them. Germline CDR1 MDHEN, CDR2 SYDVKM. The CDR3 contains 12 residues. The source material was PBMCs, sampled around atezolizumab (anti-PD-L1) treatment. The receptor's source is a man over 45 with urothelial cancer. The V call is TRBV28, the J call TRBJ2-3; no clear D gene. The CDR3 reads CASSLQTDTQYF. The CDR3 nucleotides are TGTGCCAGCAGTTTACAGACAGATACGCAGTATTTT. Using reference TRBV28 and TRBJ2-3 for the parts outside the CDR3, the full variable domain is DVKVTQSSRYLVKRTGEKVFLECVQDMDHENMFWYRQDPGLGLRLIYFSYDVKMKEKGDIPEGYSVSREKKERFSLILESASTNQTSMYLCASSLQTDTQYFGPGTRLTVL.